The rows below give T cell receptor beta chains drawn from one sample of a study of blood T cell repertoires in COVID-19. Profiled with immunoSEQ multiplex PCR; TCRdb holds only in-frame clones, not every one. The sample contains about 140,000 clones, around 90% of which appear only once. Sequencing used peripheral blood. These receptors were taken from a human donor in a cohort sampled during active COVID-19. Both conserved end residues are part of each CDR3. Each record gives: J gene, clone size, V gene, D gene, CDR3 protein, CDR3 DNA. D genes are given only for firm matches. Size is stated for part of the rows, as once, few or many counts, or as a class when the clone is expanded.

>TRBJ1-1|few|TRBV7-2|-
CASSSRRGTEAFF
TGTGCCAGCAGTTCCCGGCGGGGCACTGAAGCTTTCTTT
>TRBJ1-2|-|TRBV19|-
CASSDGQLGYTF
TGTGCCAGTAGTGACGGACAGCTGGGCTACACCTTC
>TRBJ2-1|-|TRBV3-1/TRBV3-2|TRBD1
CASSQGTGPYNEQFF
TGTGCCAGCAGCCAGGGGACAGGACCTTACAATGAGCAGTTCTTC
>TRBJ1-2|-|TRBV29-1|-
CSVDRINYGYTF
TGCAGCGTTGACAGGATTAACTATGGCTACACCTTC
>TRBJ1-5|-|TRBV30|-
CAWSVLSNQPQHF
TGTGCCTGGAGTGTACTTAGCAATCAGCCCCAGCATTTT
>TRBJ2-2|-|TRBV6-6|TRBD2
CASSSLPSGRIGELFF
TGTGCCAGCAGTTCCCTCCCGAGCGGGAGGATCGGGGAGCTGTTTTTT
>TRBJ1-4|-|TRBV6-5|TRBD1
CASSSGQGNEKLFF
TGTGCCAGCAGTTCGGGACAGGGGAATGAAAAACTGTTTTTT
>TRBJ2-5|-|TRBV9|TRBD2
CASSLSGAQETQYF
TGTGCCAGCAGCCTTAGCGGGGCCCAAGAGACCCAGTACTTC
>TRBJ1-5|once|TRBV6-1|-
CASSERIRSANQPQHF
TGTGCCAGCAGTGAAAGGATCAGGTCGGCAAATCAGCCCCAGCATTTT
>TRBJ2-1|-|TRBV10-3|TRBD2
CAIKGLAGPNEQFF
TGTGCCATCAAGGGACTAGCGGGGCCGAATGAGCAGTTCTTC
>TRBJ2-7|-|TRBV30|TRBD1
CAWSSTGGSGYEQYF
TGTGCCTGGAGTTCGACAGGGGGCTCTGGCTACGAGCAGTACTTC
>TRBJ2-1|-|TRBV4-2|-
CASSQLNNERFF
TGTGCCAGCAGCCAACTGAACAATGAGCGTTTCTTC
>TRBJ1-4|-|TRBV19|-
CASSMGGRDYEKLFF
TGTGCCAGTAGTATGGGAGGCAGGGATTATGAAAAACTGTTTTTT
>TRBJ2-7|-|TRBV7-9|TRBD2
CASSTGLAGISEQYF
TGTGCCAGCAGCACGGGACTAGCGGGAATCAGCGAGCAGTACTTC
>TRBJ1-4|-|TRBV7-3|TRBD1
CASSQRDRGVSHTNEKLFF
TGTGCCAGCAGCCAAAGGGACAGGGGTGTGTCGCATACTAATGAAAAACTGTTTTTT
>TRBJ2-1|few|TRBV3-1/TRBV3-2|-
CASSQANPRHEQFF
TGTGCCAGCAGCCAAGCCAACCCGCGCCATGAGCAGTTCTTC
>TRBJ1-5|-|TRBV3-1/TRBV3-2|-
CASSQGGLSNQPQHF
TGTGCCAGCAGCCAAGGGGGACTTAGCAATCAGCCCCAGCATTTT
>TRBJ1-1|few|TRBV28|-
CASGSRWNTEAFF
TGTGCCAGCGGCTCCCGCTGGAACACTGAAGCTTTCTTT
>TRBJ2-1|once|TRBV28|-
CASTYYNEQFF
TGTGCCAGCACTTACTACAATGAGCAGTTCTTC
>TRBJ2-3|-|TRBV2|TRBD2
CASSLAGLTDTQYF
TGTGCCAGCAGTCTAGCGGGGTTAACAGATACGCAGTATTTT
>TRBJ1-5|-|TRBV28|-
CASSLPGVSRSNQPQHF
TGTGCCAGCAGTCTCCCGGGAGTAAGCAGAAGCAATCAGCCCCAGCATTTT
>TRBJ1-1|once|TRBV10-1|-
CASSEHRKDRAFF
TGCGCCAGCAGTGAGCACAGAAAGGATCGCGCTTTCTTT
>TRBJ2-7|-|TRBV11-2|-
CASSPIYSYEQYF
TGTGCCAGCAGCCCTATATATAGCTACGAGCAGTACTTC
>TRBJ2-7|-|TRBV3-1/TRBV3-2|-
CASSPERQEPAYEQYF
TGTGCCAGCAGCCCTGAAAGGCAGGAACCCGCCTACGAGCAGTACTTC
>TRBJ1-2|-|TRBV5-6|-
CASRGEGGFYGYTF
TGTGCCAGCAGGGGTGAAGGAGGATTCTATGGCTACACCTTC
>TRBJ2-5|-|TRBV15|TRBD2
CAIGLAWETQYF
TGTGCCATCGGACTAGCCTGGGAGACCCAGTACTTC
>TRBJ1-4|-|TRBV15|TRBD1
CATSKGFGTGPELGEKLFF
TGTGCCACCAGCAAGGGGTTCGGGACAGGGCCCGAACTGGGTGAAAAACTGTTTTTT
>TRBJ2-5|-|TRBV2|TRBD2
CASNMLAGLQETQYF
TGTGCCAGCAACATGCTAGCGGGGCTACAAGAGACCCAGTACTTC
>TRBJ2-1|-|TRBV7-3|-
CASSLRGGGHDEQFF
TGTGCCAGCAGTCTAAGGGGAGGGGGGCACGATGAGCAGTTCTTC
>TRBJ1-2|-|TRBV6-5|-
CASSYVGGHYGYTF
TGTGCCAGCAGTTACGTGGGGGGACACTATGGCTACACCTTC
>TRBJ2-5|-|TRBV19|-
CASTKGGNRETQYF
TGTGCCAGTACAAAGGGAGGTAATAGAGAGACCCAGTACTTC
>TRBJ1-2|-|TRBV6-4|-
CAGAYRAYYGYTF
TGTGCCGGAGCGTACAGGGCCTACTATGGCTACACCTTC
>TRBJ1-5|-|TRBV7-2|-
CASSPKTGSNQPQHF
TGTGCCAGCAGCCCCAAAACAGGTAGCAATCAGCCCCAGCATTTT
>TRBJ2-7|-|TRBV7-2|TRBD2
CASSPRTSGDVTYEQYF
TGTGCCAGCAGCCCAAGGACTAGCGGGGATGTCACCTACGAGCAGTACTTC
>TRBJ1-1|-|TRBV9|-
CASSDGSEAPGMNTEAFF
TGTGCCAGCAGCGACGGGTCAGAAGCCCCGGGAATGAACACTGAAGCTTTCTTT
>TRBJ1-2|-|TRBV6-5|TRBD1
CASIGWEQGRDGYTF
TGTGCCAGCATAGGTTGGGAACAGGGGCGAGATGGCTACACCTTC
>TRBJ2-5|-|TRBV6-1|TRBD2
CASSEPTAGVAETQYF
TGTGCCAGCAGTGAACCCACGGCGGGGGTAGCAGAGACCCAGTACTTC
>TRBJ1-1|-|TRBV12-3/TRBV12-4|-
CASSLTRNTEAFF
TGTGCCAGCAGTTTAACGAGAAACACTGAAGCTTTCTTT
>TRBJ2-5|-|TRBV7-3|TRBD1
CASSIPRETGLGETQYF
TGTGCCAGCAGCATCCCTCGCGAGACAGGGTTGGGAGAGACCCAGTACTTC
>TRBJ2-7|-|TRBV9|-
CASSVDPEGYEQYF
TGTGCCAGCAGCGTGGATCCGGAGGGGTACGAGCAGTACTTC
>TRBJ2-7|-|TRBV21-1|-
CASSNAQIYEQYF
TGTGCCAGCAGCAATGCACAGATCTACGAGCAGTACTTC
>TRBJ1-5|-|TRBV3-1/TRBV3-2|TRBD1
CASSPTGSNQPQHF
TGTGCCAGCAGCCCGACAGGGAGTAATCAGCCCCAGCATTTT
>TRBJ1-2|-|TRBV29-1|TRBD1
CSVGGQFYGYTF
TGCAGCGTTGGGGGACAGTTCTATGGCTACACCTTC
>TRBJ2-1|-|TRBV5-1|-
CASSHERGGKNEQFF
TGCGCCAGCAGCCACGAAAGGGGGGGTAAAAATGAGCAGTTCTTC